This T cell receptor (beta chain) was sequenced during a study of T-cell memory formation after mild COVID-19. Study-level background: For the most part, TCR clusters were specific to one donor.

This clonotype occurred a few times. Constant-segment primers were used for 5'RACE, and the resulting TCR alpha and TCR beta cDNA libraries carried sample barcodes and UMIs. TCRdb redid the calling of the 5' RACE reads with MiXCR, one entry per CDR3 protein. Among about 250,000 distinct CDR3 sequences listed, less than 20% were seen once. What was sequenced was PBMCs or a T cell subset sorted from them (not recorded which). The TCR originated in an adult woman who had mild COVID-19 (a few samples of this study predate the infection). Cell type and time point are not known.

DNA of the CDR3: TGCAGTGGAAAGACTAGCGGGACAGATACGCAGTATTTT. Encoded protein: CSGKTSGTDTQYF. The chain is built from TRBV20-1 and TRBJ2-3; 10 bases are a match to TRBD2. Germline V gives CDR1 DFQATT, CDR2 SNEGSKA (reference sequence). The CDR3 extends over 13 amino acids. Losses at the gene ends were 7 bases for V and 3 bases for J; bases not matched to a gene: 4.